This T cell receptor (beta chain) was identified in a study of beta chain features in type 1 diabetes. Overall study results and limits: In cDNA sequencing, cells with high TCR expression could be over-represented. Whether HLA type affects TCRB rearrangement stayed undetermined in the present work.

Blood was collected once per donor into heparin, averaging approximately 110 mL. Using CD45RO/CCR7/CD25/CD127/CD95/CD27, CD4+ naive, central memory, regulatory and stem cell-like memory cells were sorted. The study reverse transcribed the entire isolated RNA, so it sequenced expressed TCRB transcripts. Here immunoSEQ multiplex PCR was the method, and the copy in TCRdb shows in-frame clones only, minus some. The table shows 200,000 to 300,000 clones, with 11% to 15% occurring only once. Germline CDR1 SGHTA, CDR2 FQGNSA. Trimming stripped 2 bases from V and 5 bases from J, with 13 bases between. The CDR3 sequence is 14 residues long. Remarks on this clone: As yet, its antigen is unknown.

The rearrangement links TRBV7-2 to TRBJ2-7, with D possibly matching TRBD1 (6 bases). The clonotype was recovered from a woman aged 40-49 years in good health. The sequenced sample consisted of naive CD4+ T cells from blood. CDR3 protein: CASSLSRGWDEQYF. The CDR3, as DNA: TGTGCCAGCAGCTTATCCAGGGGCTGGGACGAGCAGTACTTC. Variable domain in full (rest from reference TRBV7-2 and TRBJ2-7): GAGVSQSPSNKVTEKGKDVELRCDPISGHTALYWYRQSLGQGLEFLIYFQGNSAPDKSGLPSDRFSAERTGGSVSTLTIQRTQQEDSAVYLCASSLSRGWDEQYFGPGTRLTVT.